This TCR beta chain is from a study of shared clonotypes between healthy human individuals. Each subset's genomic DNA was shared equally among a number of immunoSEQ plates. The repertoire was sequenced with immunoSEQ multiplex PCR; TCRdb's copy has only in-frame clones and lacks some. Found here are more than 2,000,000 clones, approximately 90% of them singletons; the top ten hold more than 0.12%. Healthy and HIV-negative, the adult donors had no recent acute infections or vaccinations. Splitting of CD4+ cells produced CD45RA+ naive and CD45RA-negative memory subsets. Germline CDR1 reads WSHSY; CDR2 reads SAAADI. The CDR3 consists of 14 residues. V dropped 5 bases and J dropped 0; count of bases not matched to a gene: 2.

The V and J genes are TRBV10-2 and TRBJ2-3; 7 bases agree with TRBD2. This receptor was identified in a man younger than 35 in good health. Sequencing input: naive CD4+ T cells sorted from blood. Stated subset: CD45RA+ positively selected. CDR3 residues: CASSPAGSTDTQYF. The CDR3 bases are TGCGCCAGCAGTCCAGCGGGAAGCACAGATACGCAGTATTTT.